The 24 T cell receptor beta chains reported below all come from one sample, sequenced in a study of OX40 agonist ivuxolimab in advanced cancers. The assay was immunoSEQ multiplex PCR, and TCRdb's table has in-frame clones only and misses some. The sample holds approximately 66,000 clones, 80% to 90% seen once. The sample consisted of CD4+ or CD8+ T cells sorted from blood, taken in a trial of the OX40 agonist ivuxolimab. Source of these receptors: an adult with an advanced solid tumor such as melanoma, head and neck, liver or kidney cancer.

A few counts support this clone. The chain uses TRBV6-6 and TRBJ1-2, with 7 bases aligning to TRBD1. The germline V gene encodes CDR1 MNHNY and CDR2 SVGAGI (reference sequence). The CDR3 spans 13 residues. The ends lost 8 bases at V and 4 bases at J; junction bases unmatched: 7. CDR3 sequence (DNA): TGTGCCAGCGGACAGGAACCCCCCTATGGCTACACCTTC. It specifies CASGQEPPYGYTF.

This chain links TRBV19 with TRBJ1-1; maybe TRBD1 (5 bases). V was pared by 2 bases and J by 6 bases, with 7 bases between. CDR1 and CDR2 (germline): LNHDA, SQIVND (reference sequence). The CDR3 is 12 amino acids. CDR3 DNA sequence: TGTGCCAGTAGTATATGGGGGTCTGAAGCTTTCTTT. Encoded protein: CASSIWGSEAFF. The variable domain in full, completed from reference TRBV19 and TRBJ1-1, reads DGGITQSPKYLFRKEGQNVTLSCEQNLNHDAMYWYRQDPGQGLRLIYYSQIVNDFQKGDIAEGYSVSREKKESFPLTVTSAQKNPTAFYLCASSIWGSEAFFGQGTRLTVV.

The chain carries TRBV11-2 and TRBJ2-1; 10 bases line up with TRBD2. V gave up 5 bases and J gave up 0 bases; unmatched junction bases: 10. The germline V gene has CDR1 SGHAT and CDR2 FQNNGV. The length of the CDR3 is 18 residues. CDR3 protein: CASSGASGGPSSYNEQFF. CDR3 in DNA: TGTGCCAGCAGCGGTGCTAGCGGGGGCCCGAGCTCCTACAATGAGCAGTTCTTC.

The gene calls are TRBV27 and TRBJ2-3; TRBD2 aligns across 13 bases. V shed 2 bases and J 5 bases; nucleotides not matched to a gene: 10. Germline values: CDR1 MNHEY, CDR2 SMNVEV (reference sequence). The CDR3 has 18 amino acids. The CDR3: CASSLGRRTSGRIDTQYF. The CDR3 nucleotides read TGTGCCAGCAGTTTAGGCCGTCGGACTAGCGGGAGAATAGATACGCAGTATTTT.

The V gene is TRBV5-1, the J gene TRBJ2-5; D is unclear. Germline CDR1 is SGHRS and CDR2 is YFSETQ. With 0 bases removed from V and 4 bases from J, the gap between germline ends came to 7 bases. This CDR3 has 13 amino acids. CDR3 residues: CASSLDRTETQYF. CDR3 DNA sequence: TGCGCCAGCAGCTTGGACCGAACAGAGACCCAGTACTTC.

The gene calls are TRBV28 and TRBJ2-1, with D maybe TRBD2 (5 bases). This CDR3 region has 13 residues. Germline values: CDR1 MDHEN, CDR2 SYDVKM. Trimming took off 4 bases at V and 8 bases at J, with 12 bases between the two ends. Here the CDR3 reads CASSWSGGDEQFF. In DNA form, the CDR3 reads TGTGCCAGCAGTTGGAGCGGTGGAGATGAGCAGTTCTTC.

The rearrangement links TRBV11-3 to TRBJ2-5, with D hard to call. Germline-derived CDR1 and CDR2 are SGHNT and YENEEA. CDR3 length: 14 amino acids. Deletions cut 1 base from V and 2 bases from J, with 8 bases between. The CDR3: CASSLGPVQETQYF. The CDR3 DNA follows: TGTGCCAGCAGCTTAGGTCCGGTTCAAGAGACCCAGTACTTC. Based on the CDR3 plus reference TRBV11-3 and TRBJ2-5, the full variable domain is EAGVVQSPRYKIIEKKQPVAFWCNPISGHNTLYWYLQNLGQGPELLIRYENEEAVDDSQLPKDRFSAERLKGVDSTLKIQPAELGDSAVYLCASSLGPVQETQYFGPGTRLLVL.

The chain uses TRBV6-6 and TRBJ2-3; D is ambiguous. This CDR3 region has 13 residues. Germline V gene lookup returns CDR1 MNHNY and CDR2 SVGAGI (reference sequence). V lost 0 bases, J lost 4 bases, and 5 bases lay in between. The CDR3 reads CASSYSRPDTQYF. The CDR3 DNA follows: TGTGCCAGCAGTTACTCGAGGCCAGATACGCAGTATTTT.

The V call is TRBV6-5, the J call TRBJ2-7; possible D gene TRBD1, 6 bases. The CDR3 contains 11 residues. Germline loops: CDR1 MNHEY, CDR2 SVGAGI. Trimming shortened V by 5 bases and J by 5 bases, and 7 bases separated the two germline ends. The CDR3 is CASSQGNEQYF. The CDR3 region has the DNA TGTGCCAGCAGTCAGGGGAACGAGCAGTACTTC.

The chain links TRBV7-8 to TRBJ1-5; D not resolved. Germline V gene data show CDR1 as SGHVS and CDR2 as FQNEAQ. CDR3 length equals 14 residues. Trimming took 5 bases from V and 2 from J, leaving 10 bases between them. The DNA for the CDR3 is TGTGCCAGCAGCAACTCCGGGGGCAATCAGCCCCAGCATTTT. Translated, it gives CASSNSGGNQPQHF. The complete variable domain, with remaining parts taken from reference TRBV7-8 and TRBJ1-5, reads GAGVSQSPRYKVAKRGQDVALRCDPISGHVSLFWYQQALGQGPEFLTYFQNEAQLDKSGLPSDRFFAERPEGSVSTLKIQRTQQEDSAVYLCASSNSGGNQPQHFGDGTRLSIL.

Of note for this clone: Additional DNA sequences in this sample encode the identical CDR3. The CDR3 region is CASSLNRGQETQYF. DNA of the CDR3: TGTGCCAGCTCACTAAACAGGGGGCAAGAGACCCAGTACTTC. The genes are TRBV18 and TRBJ2-5, with TRBD1 matching 8 bases. The V gene's germline CDR1 is KGHSH and CDR2 LQKENI. This CDR3 is built from 14 residues. Germline trimming cut 4 bases from V and 2 bases from J; bases unmatched to any gene: 3.

The chain links TRBV21-1 to TRBJ1-1. TRBV21-1 is labeled a pseudogene. The CDR3 contains 16 residues. CDR3 coding DNA: TGTGCCAGCAGCTCGGGAAAGGGACGGGGGAACACTGAAGCTTTCTTT. Translation gives CASSSGKGRGNTEAFF.

The sample holds a few counts of this clone. The chain couples TRBV30 to TRBJ1-1; D unresolved. V gave up 5 bases and J gave up 5 bases, with 12 bases separating them. Germline values: CDR1 GTSNPN, CDR2 SVGIG (reference sequence). This CDR3 is 12 amino acids long. This CDR3 reads CAWARPATEAFF. DNA of the CDR3: TGTGCCTGGGCCCGACCAGCGACTGAAGCTTTCTTT.

The V call is TRBV18, the J call TRBJ2-7; 11 bases fit TRBD2. With V trimmed by 3 bases and J by 2 bases, 12 bases remained unmatched. CDR1 and CDR2 (germline): KGHSH, LQKENI. This CDR3 spans 18 amino acids. For the CDR3, the DNA is TGTGCCAGCTCACCGGGGGCTACTAGCGGGAGTACAACCTACGAGCAGTACTTC. Its translation: CASSPGATSGSTTYEQYF.

The V and J genes are TRBV10-1 and TRBJ1-2; possible D gene TRBD1, 6 bases. The CDR3 is 15 amino acids. Looked up from germline, CDR1 is WNHNN and CDR2 is SYGVQD (reference sequence). V lost 0 bases and J 2 bases, leaving 10 bases between the germline ends. For the CDR3, the DNA is TGCGCCAGCAGTGAGTCTCCGGACAGAAACTATGGCTACACCTTC. Its translation is CASSESPDRNYGYTF.

The chain uses TRBV5-1 and TRBJ1-1; 9 bases are shared with TRBD1. Germline V CDR1 and CDR2: SGHRS, YFSETQ. The CDR3 is 16 amino acids. V was clipped by 0 bases and J by 6 bases; unmatched bases: 9. The CDR3 sequence: CASSLEGTGRSAEAFF. CDR3 nucleotides: TGCGCCAGCAGCTTGGAGGGGACAGGGAGGTCGGCTGAAGCTTTCTTT.

This clone was found a few times. The chain uses TRBV21-1 and TRBJ2-1; the listed D gene, TRBD1, was not tested against the DNA. TRBV21-1 is noted as a pseudogene. The CDR3 is 15 amino acids. This chain's CDR3 is CASSKGPSTYNEQFF. The CDR3 bases are TGTGCCAGCAGCAAAGGGCCCTCAACCTACAATGAGCAGTTCTTC.

Only a few counts were recorded for this clone. The CDR3 DNA is TGTGCCAGCAGCCGCCCCTCGGGGGACAATGAGCAGTTCTTC. Translation gives CASSRPSGDNEQFF. This sequence joins TRBV7-2 and TRBJ2-1; maybe TRBD2 (6 bases). Per germline, CDR1 SGHTA and CDR2 FQGNSA. V was shortened by 5 bases and J by 5 bases, with 13 bases between the two germline ends. The CDR3 sequence is 14 residues long.

The chain is built from TRBV18 and TRBJ2-3, with 10 bases lining up with TRBD1. Germline CDR1 KGHSH, CDR2 LQKENI. The CDR3 sequence is 14 residues long. After removal of 4 bases from V and 4 bases from J, the junction contained 2 bases not matched to a gene. This CDR3 is CASSRGQGSDTQYF. The CDR3 bases are TGTGCCAGCTCACGGGGACAGGGGTCAGATACGCAGTATTTT.

The CDR3: CASSIVGTGRAEAFF. For the CDR3, the DNA is TGTGCCAGTAGTATAGTCGGGACCGGTAGAGCTGAAGCTTTCTTT. The rearrangement links TRBV19 to TRBJ1-1; possible D gene TRBD1, 5 bases. The germline V gene has CDR1 LNHDA and CDR2 SQIVND (reference sequence). The CDR3 is 15 amino acids. With 1 base removed from V and 6 bases from J, the gap between germline ends came to 15 bases. The full variable domain, rest sourced from reference TRBV19 and TRBJ1-1, is DGGITQSPKYLFRKEGQNVTLSCEQNLNHDAMYWYRQDPGQGLRLIYYSQIVNDFQKGDIAEGYSVSREKKESFPLTVTSAQKNPTAFYLCASSIVGTGRAEAFFGQGTRLTVV.

The genes are TRBV29-1 and TRBJ1-2; D is unresolved. CDR1 is SQVTM, CDR2 ANQGSEA, per germline. Between the trimmed V and J ends, which lost 0 bases and 3 bases, there was a span of 11 bases. The CDR3 runs to 14 residues. DNA for the CDR3: TGCAGCGTTGAAGAGAGGGCCGGGGACTATGGCTACACCTTC. This encodes CSVEERAGDYGYTF.

CDR3 in amino acids: CASSLAALFVGNEQFF. DNA for the CDR3: TGTGCCAGCAGCTTGGCCGCTCTATTCGTGGGGAATGAGCAGTTCTTC. The V call is TRBV5-5, the J call TRBJ2-1, with D unresolved. The germline gives CDR1 SGHKS, CDR2 YYEKEE (reference sequence). Trimming removed 0 bases at V and 7 bases at J, with 17 bases between. This CDR3 is 16 amino acids long.

The rearrangement uses TRBV7-8 and TRBJ2-7; the D is unclear. V was cut by 2 bases and J by 0 bases, with 8 bases left in between. Germline V lookup: CDR1 SGHVS, CDR2 FQNEAQ. CDR3 length equals 14 residues. CDR3 bases: TGTGCCAGCAGCTTATTGTCAAGCTCCTACGAGCAGTACTTC. Its protein is CASSLLSSSYEQYF.

This clone was detected once. CDR3 bases: TGTGCCAGCAGCTTAGGGGGTGGCCCAGATACGCAGTATTTT. It translates to CASSLGGGPDTQYF. The genes are TRBV7-2 and TRBJ2-3, with no clear D. The V gene lost 1 base and the J gene lost 4 bases, with 9 bases spanning the gap. Per the germline V gene, CDR1 is SGHTA and CDR2 is FQGNSA. This CDR3 has 14 amino acids. The whole variable domain, remainder taken from reference TRBV7-2 and TRBJ2-3, is GAGVSQSPSNKVTEKGKDVELRCDPISGHTALYWYRQSLGQGLEFLIYFQGNSAPDKSGLPSDRFSAERTGGSVSTLTIQRTQQEDSAVYLCASSLGGGPDTQYFGPGTRLTVL.